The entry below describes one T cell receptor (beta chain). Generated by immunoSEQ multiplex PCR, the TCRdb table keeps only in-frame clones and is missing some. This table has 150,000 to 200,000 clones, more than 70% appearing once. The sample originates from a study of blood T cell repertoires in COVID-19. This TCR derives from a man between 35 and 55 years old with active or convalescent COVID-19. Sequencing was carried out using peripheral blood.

DNA for the CDR3: TGCGCCAGCAGGGCCAGGCAATCTGGAAACACCATATATTTT. Protein: CASRARQSGNTIYF. The chain has TRBV5-1 and TRBJ1-3; D gene ambiguous. This CDR3 spans 14 amino acids. Trimming left V 5 bases short and J 1 base short, with 10 bases between. Germline CDR1 and CDR2: SGHRS and YFSETQ. Full variable domain (remainder filled in from reference TRBV5-1 and TRBJ1-3): KAGVTQTPRYLIKTRGQQVTLSCSPISGHRSVSWYQQTPGQGLQFLFEYFSETQRNKGNFPGRFSGRQFSNSRSEMNVSTLELGDSALYLCASRARQSGNTIYFGEGSWLTVV.